The clone carrying this T cell receptor beta chain was seen more than once but under ten times. The antigen is unknown. The record originates from a study of cytomegalovirus exposure and HLA in healthy donors. General observations from the study: Prediction of most subjects' HLA-A and HLA-B alleles by TCR beta sequences was reportedly accurate.

The PCR had 60 Vbeta and 13 Jbeta primers. This table comes from immunoSEQ multiplex PCR, and its TCRdb copy is limited to in-frame clones, with some not included. The sample has over 55,000 clones, about four fifths seen once. CDR1 is MNHEY and CDR2 is SVGAGI in the germline V gene. With 6 bases removed from V and 7 bases from J, the gap between germline ends came to 15 bases. There are 13 residues in the CDR3. This cohort consisted of healthy bone marrow donors. This sequence joins TRBV6-5 and TRBJ1-2, with D possibly being TRBD1 (5 bases). The source is a man aged 40-55 years in good health and CMV-seronegative. Input material: PBMCs. CDR3 loop: CASRTPGLSGYTF. The CDR3 coding sequence is TGTGCCAGCAGAACTCCAGGGTTAAGTGGCTACACCTTC.